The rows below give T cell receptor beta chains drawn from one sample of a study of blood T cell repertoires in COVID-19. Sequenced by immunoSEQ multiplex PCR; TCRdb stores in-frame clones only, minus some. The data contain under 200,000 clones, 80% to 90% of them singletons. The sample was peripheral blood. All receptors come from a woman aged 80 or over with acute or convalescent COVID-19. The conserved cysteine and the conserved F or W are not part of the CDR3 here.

cdr3_aa: ASSPRTSGVKYQETQY
j_call: TRBJ2-5
v_call: TRBV7-2

cdr3_aa: ASTGQSNQPQH
j_call: TRBJ1-5
v_call: TRBV2

cdr3_aa: ASSPAYNYEQY
j_call: TRBJ2-7
v_call: TRBV18

cdr3_aa: ASSLSSSGSDTQY
j_call: TRBJ2-3
v_call: TRBV27

cdr3_aa: ASSQDVSGWVKNIQY
j_call: TRBJ2-4
v_call: TRBV3-1/TRBV3-2

cdr3_aa: ASTPPGIADTQY
j_call: TRBJ2-3
v_call: TRBV6-5

cdr3_aa: ASSPGQNNEKLF
j_call: TRBJ1-4
v_call: TRBV4-1

cdr3_aa: ASSLGQENYGYT
j_call: TRBJ1-2
v_call: TRBV5-1

cdr3_aa: ASSLIPPVRTGELF
j_call: TRBJ2-2
v_call: TRBV7-9

cdr3_aa: ASSPRAMNTGELF
j_call: TRBJ2-2
v_call: TRBV6-5

cdr3_aa: ARGGTQY
j_call: TRBJ2-5
v_call: TRBV6-4

cdr3_aa: ASSLRDPRIGEQY
j_call: TRBJ2-7
v_call: TRBV14

cdr3_aa: AWSRVRTSGSRDEQY
j_call: TRBJ2-7
v_call: TRBV30

cdr3_aa: AWTSGRGNEQF
j_call: TRBJ2-1
v_call: TRBV30

cdr3_aa: SARRGETQY
j_call: TRBJ2-5
v_call: TRBV20-1

cdr3_aa: ASSWTSGSRETQY
j_call: TRBJ2-5
v_call: TRBV7-2

cdr3_aa: ASRDSGRANEQF
j_call: TRBJ2-1
v_call: TRBV19

cdr3_aa: ASSYRSTGASGELF
j_call: TRBJ2-2
v_call: TRBV6-5

cdr3_aa: ASIRPTLETQY
j_call: TRBJ2-5
v_call: TRBV2

cdr3_aa: ASSSAGTDTQY
j_call: TRBJ2-3
v_call: TRBV19

cdr3_aa: ASSSNRVEQY
j_call: TRBJ2-7
v_call: TRBV7-8

cdr3_aa: ASSLGAGTGELF
j_call: TRBJ2-2
v_call: TRBV5-1

cdr3_aa: AISEGGAGNQPQH
j_call: TRBJ1-5
v_call: TRBV10-3

cdr3_aa: ASSLGAGNSPLH
j_call: TRBJ1-6
v_call: TRBV7-2

cdr3_aa: ASSYSRGTGAEAF
j_call: TRBJ1-1
v_call: TRBV6-5

cdr3_aa: ASSPNPVQPQH
j_call: TRBJ1-5
v_call: TRBV6-2/TRBV6-3

cdr3_aa: ATSRDRGSEAF
j_call: TRBJ1-1
v_call: TRBV15

cdr3_aa: ASSLGLAGVSTDTQY
j_call: TRBJ2-3
v_call: TRBV19

cdr3_aa: ASGTGLDQPQH
j_call: TRBJ1-5
v_call: TRBV19

cdr3_aa: ASSTSGGNIQY
j_call: TRBJ2-4
v_call: TRBV7-2

cdr3_aa: ATSGPSSDEQY
j_call: TRBJ2-7
v_call: TRBV24-1

cdr3_aa: ASSQGPGTNTGELF
j_call: TRBJ2-2
v_call: TRBV4-1

cdr3_aa: ASSGQGANTGELF
j_call: TRBJ2-2
v_call: TRBV9

cdr3_aa: ASSQASVNYGYT
j_call: TRBJ1-2
v_call: TRBV4-3

cdr3_aa: ASSLESLGARNVYT
j_call: TRBJ1-2
v_call: TRBV7-6

cdr3_aa: ASIGGAANTEAF
j_call: TRBJ1-1
v_call: TRBV25-1

cdr3_aa: ASSQDVGGANYGYT
j_call: TRBJ1-2
v_call: TRBV16

cdr3_aa: AWTHNLGEGETQY
j_call: TRBJ2-5
v_call: TRBV30

cdr3_aa: ASSQDLGQPQH
j_call: TRBJ1-5
v_call: TRBV4-3

cdr3_aa: ASSLDVSVFGYT
j_call: TRBJ1-2
v_call: TRBV28

cdr3_aa: ASSQRGAGLAGSNTGELF
j_call: TRBJ2-2
v_call: TRBV3-1/TRBV3-2

cdr3_aa: ASSLGFGLSFGNEQF
j_call: TRBJ2-1
v_call: TRBV5-1

cdr3_aa: ASSQIIQETQY
j_call: TRBJ2-5
v_call: TRBV3-1/TRBV3-2

cdr3_aa: ASSFYRGQNTEAF
j_call: TRBJ1-1
v_call: TRBV19

cdr3_aa: SVEGYRTNEQF
j_call: TRBJ2-1
v_call: TRBV29-1

cdr3_aa: ASSLVQASSTDTQY
j_call: TRBJ2-3
v_call: TRBV5-1

cdr3_aa: ASSMTGRSGQY
j_call: TRBJ2-7
v_call: TRBV6-5

cdr3_aa: ASSLVQGSNTEAF
j_call: TRBJ1-1
v_call: TRBV7-8

cdr3_aa: ASSQDWVGTDYGYT
j_call: TRBJ1-2
v_call: TRBV4-3

cdr3_aa: ASSVGVDRRNTEAF
j_call: TRBJ1-1
v_call: TRBV9

cdr3_aa: ASSLDSGRGYGYT
j_call: TRBJ1-2
v_call: TRBV7-2

cdr3_aa: ASSIDRTRGLGNQPQH
j_call: TRBJ1-5
v_call: TRBV19